The rows below give T cell receptor beta chains drawn from one sample of a study of CD8 T cells in Susac syndrome. TCRdb redid the calling of the immunoSEQ multiplex PCR reads with MiXCR, one entry per CDR3 protein. The table has roughly 150,000 distinct CDR3 sequences, roughly 95% seen once. The sample comprised CD4+ T cells from PBMCs. These receptors were taken from a human donor with Susac syndrome. The CDR3 runs from the conserved cysteine through the conserved F or W. The D gene is left open where the match is weak. The size entry is marked missing in some rows and otherwise reads once, few, many or a size class.

clone size	D gene	J gene	V gene	CDR3 DNA	CDR3 protein
.	.	TRBJ2-1	TRBV7-3	TGTGCCAGCAGCTTAATGGGTTTGAGTGAGCAGTTCTTC	CASSLMGLSEQFF
.	.	TRBJ1-5	TRBV2	TGTGCCAGCAGTCAAGACTCCGGGGGGGGCAATCAGCCCCAGCATTTT	CASSQDSGGGNQPQHF
.	.	TRBJ1-5	TRBV29-1	TGCAGCGTCGGCGGACAGAGCCACAATCAGCCCCAGCATTTT	CSVGGQSHNQPQHF
.	TRBD1	TRBJ1-5	TRBV9	TGTGCCAGCAGCGTCGGGACAGGGGATCAGCCCCAGCATTTT	CASSVGTGDQPQHF
.	.	TRBJ2-1	TRBV13	TGTGCCAGCAGCCCCACGCGGGCCTACAATGAGCAGTTCTTC	CASSPTRAYNEQFF
.	TRBD1	TRBJ2-5	TRBV11-2	TGTGCCAGCAGCTCGACAGGGGTGGAGACCCAGTACTTC	CASSSTGVETQYF
.	TRBD1	TRBJ1-2	TRBV7-8	TGTGCCAGCAGCCCAAGGACAGGGACTTATGGCTACACCTTC	CASSPRTGTYGYTF
.	.	TRBJ1-5	TRBV7-9	TGTGCCAGCAGCTTGGGGGGAGGGCTTCAGCCCCAGCATTTT	CASSLGGGLQPQHF
.	TRBD2	TRBJ2-1	TRBV7-2	TGTGCCAGCAGCTTAGCAGGGAGGGTGGACAATGAGCAGTTCTTC	CASSLAGRVDNEQFF
.	.	TRBJ2-3	TRBV13	TGTGCCAGCAGCGTCACAGCGAGAACAGATACGCAGTATTTT	CASSVTARTDTQYF
.	.	TRBJ1-6	TRBV7-3	TGTGCCAGCAGCGAGAATCTAAATCGACCCCTCCACTTT	CASSENLNRPLHF
.	.	TRBJ2-2	TRBV3-1	TGTGCCAGCAGCCAAGAAGGGGGACTTTGGACCGGGGAGCTGTTTTTT	CASSQEGGLWTGELFF
.	.	TRBJ2-3	TRBV20-1	TGCAGTGCGGTGGGCGGGTCGGGCACAGATACGCAGTATTTT	CSAVGGSGTDTQYF
.	TRBD1	TRBJ1-4	TRBV6-5	TGTGCCAGCAGTCGCACAGGGGATGAAAAACTGTTTTTT	CASSRTGDEKLFF
.	.	TRBJ1-2	TRBV29-1	TGCAGCGTCGGACAGATAGTGGGGTATGGCTACACCTTC	CSVGQIVGYGYTF
.	TRBD2	TRBJ2-5	TRBV5-1	TGCGCCAGCAGCCTCGGGAGGGCCAGGGAGACCCAGTACTTC	CASSLGRARETQYF
once	TRBD2	TRBJ2-3	TRBV4-1	TGCGCCAGCAGCCAAGATCGTCTAGCGGGGACTGCTACCACACACCATACGCAGTATTTT	CASSQDRLAGTATTHHTQYF
once	TRBD1	TRBJ1-1	TRBV29-1	TGCAGCGTTGGACAGGGGTTGAACACTGAAGCTTTCTTT	CSVGQGLNTEAFF
.	.	TRBJ1-5	TRBV6-6	TGTGCCAGCGGGACAACCCAGCCCCAGCATTTT	CASGTTQPQHF
.	.	TRBJ1-5	TRBV6-6	TGTGCCAGCAACCGAGGGTGGGACACCAATCAGCCCCAGCATTTT	CASNRGWDTNQPQHF
.	TRBD1	TRBJ2-2	TRBV23-1	TGCGCCAGCTGCCGGGACAGGGGATACACCGGGGAGCTGTTTTTT	CASCRDRGYTGELFF
.	.	TRBJ1-3	TRBV4-2	TGTGCCAGCACGAGAGGGGGGTCTGGAAACACCATATATTTT	CASTRGGSGNTIYF
.	TRBD2	TRBJ2-3	TRBV20-1	TGCAGTGCTAAAACTAGCGGGGGGGCGACGGATACGCAGTATTTT	CSAKTSGGATDTQYF
.	.	TRBJ2-7	TRBV6-6	TGTGCCAGCAGTTATTCACTAGGAGCCGAGCAGTACTTC	CASSYSLGAEQYF
.	TRBD1	TRBJ2-7	TRBV7-2	TGTGCCAGCAGCCCCGGGACAGTAAAAACCTACGAGCAGTACTTC	CASSPGTVKTYEQYF
.	.	TRBJ1-1	TRBV20-1	TGCAGTGCTAGGAAGGAGACGGTAGGAACTGAAGCTTTCTTT	CSARKETVGTEAFF
.	.	TRBJ2-7	TRBV3-1	TGTGCCAGCAGCCAATATCGGGACTCCCGGTACTTC	CASSQYRDSRYF
.	.	TRBJ1-4	TRBV20-1	TGCAGTGCCTTCCCGGGGGGTTCCATTGAAAAACTGTTTTTT	CSAFPGGSIEKLFF
once	.	TRBJ1-4	TRBV7-9	TGTGCCAGCAGCCCCGTGGTAGGGGAAAAACTGTTTTTT	CASSPVVGEKLFF
.	.	TRBJ1-5	TRBV20-1	TGCAGTGCCAAGGGGAGGGATTGGTATAGCAATCAGCCCCAGCATTTT	CSAKGRDWYSNQPQHF
once	.	TRBJ1-5	TRBV6-1	TGTGCCAGCAGTTCCCTAAGGGATCAGCCCCAGCATTTT	CASSSLRDQPQHF
.	.	TRBJ2-3	TRBV5-1	TGCGCCAGCAGCTTGGCCTCAGGGGATACGCAGTATTTT	CASSLASGDTQYF
.	TRBD1	TRBJ1-5	TRBV9	TGTGCCAGCAGGAGGGGACAGGAGGCCCAGCCCCAGCATTTT	CASRRGQEAQPQHF
.	TRBD1	TRBJ2-5	TRBV20-1	TGCAGTGCCCTATGGGGACAGGGCTCGACTTGGGACCAAGAGACCCAGTACTTC	CSALWGQGSTWDQETQYF
.	TRBD2	TRBJ2-5	TRBV9	TGTGCCAGCAGCGTAGCGGCGGGGGGGGTCCGGGAGACCCAGTACTTC	CASSVAAGGVRETQYF
.	.	TRBJ1-2	TRBV28	TGTGCCAGCAGTTTAGGAGCCTCTAACTATGGCTACACCTTC	CASSLGASNYGYTF
.	.	TRBJ2-1	TRBV7-2	TGTGCCAGCAGCTTATTTGAGGATGAGCAGTTCTTC	CASSLFEDEQFF
.	.	TRBJ1-5	TRBV9	TGTGCCAGCAGCGCCAAGCAGCCCCAGCATTTT	CASSAKQPQHF
.	.	TRBJ2-1	TRBV20-1	TGCAGGCCGTCGGGCGGAACCAATGAGCAGTTCTTC	CRPSGGTNEQFF
.	.	TRBJ2-4	TRBV4-1	TGCGCCAGCAGCCAAGAGACAGGCCAGGACATTCAGTACTTC	CASSQETGQDIQYF
.	.	TRBJ1-1	TRBV7-2	TGTGCCAGCAGCTTAGTAGGTCCAGGGCCTACGAAGGCTTTCTTT	CASSLVGPGPTKAFF
.	.	TRBJ1-2	TRBV2	TGTGCCAGCAGTGAAGTCAGGCAGGGTGGCTACACCTTC	CASSEVRQGGYTF
.	TRBD2	TRBJ2-3	TRBV9	TGTGCCAGCAGCGTACAAGCGGGAGTCAGCACAGATACGCAGTATTTT	CASSVQAGVSTDTQYF
.	TRBD2	TRBJ2-5	TRBV2	TGTGCCAGCAGTGGCCCCCCGACTAGCGGGATTATCCAAGAGACCCAGTACTTC	CASSGPPTSGIIQETQYF
.	.	TRBJ2-7	TRBV14	TGTGCCAGCAGCCACTCGGTCGTAGAGCAGTACTTC	CASSHSVVEQYF
.	.	TRBJ1-5	TRBV7-2	TGTGCCAGCAGCCCTAGCGGGAACCGTCATCAGCCCCAGCATTTT	CASSPSGNRHQPQHF
.	TRBD1	TRBJ2-7	TRBV27	TGTGCCAGCAGTCCACAGGGGAAGTACGAGCAGTACTTC	CASSPQGKYEQYF